This T cell receptor beta chain was captured in a study of blood T cell repertoires in COVID-19. Study-level information: Specimens from acute and convalescent COVID-19 originated in the United States, Italy and Spain.

Patients from Seattle were sampled longitudinally, starting during active infection. CDR1 LGHDT and CDR2 YNNKEL come from the germline V gene (reference sequence). J was trimmed by 5 bases and V by 4 bases; bases with no gene match: 10. The CDR3 contains 17 residues. This clone was detected once. This table comes from immunoSEQ multiplex PCR, and its TCRdb copy is limited to in-frame clones, with some not included. Of roughly 320,000 clones detected, just under 90% appear once; the ten largest clones hold roughly 5.9%. Sequenced sample: peripheral blood. The rearrangement joins TRBV3-1 (or the pseudogene TRBV3-2) to TRBJ2-2; TRBD2 matches at 10 bases. The clonotype was recovered from a woman aged 45-59 years with COVID-19, enrolled during active disease. CDR3 bases: TGTGCCAGCAGCCCACGAGCTAGCGGGAGTGGTACCGGGGAGCTGTTTTTT. Its protein is CASSPRASGSGTGELFF.